These 8 T cell receptor beta chains were all obtained from the same sample, sequenced in a study of Tregs in tolerant kidney transplant recipients. Produced via immunoSEQ multiplex PCR; TCRdb's table is partial and in-frame only. The sample yields about 61,000 clones, 75% to 90% seen once. The source was Tregs from blood, collected before the transplant. These receptors were obtained from a human donor who received a combined kidney and bone marrow transplant.

This chain joins TRBV2 and TRBJ1-1; 12 nucleotides line up with TRBD1. V dropped 4 bases and J dropped 2; count of bases not matched to a gene: 2. CDR1 and CDR2 from the germline V gene are SNHLY and FYNNEI. The CDR3 is 15 residues long. CDR3 DNA: TGTGCCAGCAGTGGGGACAGGGGGCGCAACACTGAAGCTTTCTTT. Its translation is CASSGDRGRNTEAFF.

The CDR3 coding sequence is TGTGCCAGTAGTACGAACTACAGGGAGAACACTGAAGCTTTCTTT. It is translated as CASSTNYRENTEAFF. The chain combines TRBV19 with TRBJ1-1, with a weak D call TRBD1 (6 bases). V was cut by 4 bases and J by 1 base, with 13 bases left in between. From germline, CDR1 is LNHDA and CDR2 SQIVND (reference sequence). CDR3 length: 15 amino acids.

This clone was picked up a small number of times. This chain connects TRBV5-1 to TRBJ2-7; 10 bases fit TRBD1. The CDR3 extends over 14 amino acids. The V segment lost 4 bases and the J segment 7 bases; nucleotides outside the gene matches: 8. Germline loops: CDR1 SGHRS, CDR2 YFSETQ. CDR3 loop: CASSPRQGAGEQYF. CDR3 DNA: TGCGCCAGCAGCCCGAGACAGGGGGCGGGGGAGCAGTACTTC. The variable domain in full, with the rest retrieved from reference TRBV5-1 and TRBJ2-7, is KAGVTQTPRYLIKTRGQQVTLSCSPISGHRSVSWYQQTPGQGLQFLFEYFSETQRNKGNFPGRFSGRQFSNSRSEMNVSTLELGDSALYLCASSPRQGAGEQYFGPGTRLTVT.

The chain links TRBV6-1 to TRBJ2-7; no clear D. CDR1 MNHNS and CDR2 SASEGT come from the germline V gene. This CDR3 region has 11 residues. V shed 11 bases and J shed 1 base, with 9 bases lying between them. The DNA for the CDR3 is TGTGCCTCCCTTCGGTCCTACGAGCAGTACTTC. Amino acids: CASLRSYEQYF.

This chain connects TRBV5-4 to TRBJ2-5, with D tentatively TRBD1 (8 bases). Trimming cost V 4 bases and J 4 bases, with 14 bases left between them. This CDR3 is built from 14 residues. Looked up from germline, CDR1 is SGHNT and CDR2 is YYREEE (reference sequence). Here the CDR3 reads CASSLTGGVETQYF. For the CDR3, the DNA is TGTGCCAGCAGCCTTACAGGGGGGGTAGAGACCCAGTACTTC.

Here the CDR3 reads CASSSTGVQLDGYTF. As DNA, the CDR3 is TGTGCCAGCAGCTCCACAGGGGTACAGTTGGATGGCTACACCTTC. This chain links TRBV7-9 with TRBJ1-2; 7 positions match TRBD1. V shed 4 bases and J 6 bases; nucleotides not matched to a gene: 11. The CDR3 length is 15 residues. The germline CDR1 and CDR2 sequences are SEHNR and FQNEAQ (reference sequence).

The chain recombines TRBV5-4 with TRBJ1-2; D unresolved. This CDR3 region has 14 residues. V was pared by 3 bases and J by 0 bases, with 9 bases between. In germline, CDR1 is SGHNT, CDR2 YYREEE (reference sequence). The CDR3 sequence is CASSWEPTNYGYTF. DNA of the CDR3: TGTGCCAGCAGCTGGGAACCGACTAACTATGGCTACACCTTC.

The V call is TRBV5-1, the J call TRBJ2-5; 8 bases fit TRBD2. CDR1 and CDR2 (germline): SGHRS, YFSETQ. Germline trimming cut 3 bases from V and 4 bases from J; bases unmatched to any gene: 26. The CDR3 is 21 amino acids. The CDR3 here is CASSSSANRALSPSGGETQYF. The CDR3 nucleotides read TGCGCCAGCAGCTCGTCCGCCAACCGGGCCCTATCACCCAGCGGGGGAGAGACCCAGTACTTC.